The source of this T cell receptor beta chain is a study of a mutant IDH1 vaccine in newly diagnosed glioma. As for the study in general: The treated group averaged 40.4 years old and was around 62% male, about 40% female. Before enrollment, the patients had been treated with radiotherapy alone, temozolomide alone, or both together. Most of them had received both.

The table came from immunoSEQ multiplex PCR; TCRdb's copy has only in-frame clones and leaves some out. Of about 59,000 clones listed, more than 85% are singletons. This CDR3 is 16 amino acids long. The germline V gene encodes CDR1 LNHDA and CDR2 SQIVND (reference sequence). Between the trimmed V and J ends, which lost 2 bases and 3 bases, there was a span of 14 bases. Study outcomes and limitations: Alterations occurring in top peripheral T cell clonotypes seemed unrelated to pseudoprogression.

The time point was: baseline, week 1 (first vaccination visit). Documented treatment: pre-vaccination baseline after standard-of-care therapy. Every donor had a new WHO grade 3 or 4 astrocytoma that was IDH1-mutant, with loss of nuclear ATRX. Notes on this clone: As yet, its antigen is unknown.

This chain joins TRBV19 and TRBJ1-5; D might be TRBD1 (5 bases). This receptor was identified in a man aged 45-65 years with glioma. This material consisted of PBMCs, taken from a glioma patient treated with radiotherapy, temozolomide or both. CDR3 bases: TGTGCCAGTAGTATACCCAGGGACGATACCAATCAGCCCCAGCATTTT. The encoded protein is CASSIPRDDTNQPQHF. Supplemented by reference TRBV19 and TRBJ1-5, the full variable domain reads DGGITQSPKYLFRKEGQNVTLSCEQNLNHDAMYWYRQDPGQGLRLIYYSQIVNDFQKGDIAEGYSVSREKKESFPLTVTSAQKNPTAFYLCASSIPRDDTNQPQHFGDGTRLSIL.